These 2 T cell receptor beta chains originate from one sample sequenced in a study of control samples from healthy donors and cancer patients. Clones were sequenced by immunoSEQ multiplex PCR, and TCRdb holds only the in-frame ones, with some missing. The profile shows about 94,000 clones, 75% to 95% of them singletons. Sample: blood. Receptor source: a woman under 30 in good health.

The CDR3 loop reads CASSVDRAGNTIYF. CDR3 nucleotides: TGTGCCAGCAGCGTAGACAGGGCTGGAAACACCATATATTTT. V is TRBV9 and J is TRBJ1-3, with D possibly being TRBD1 (6 bases). Per the germline V gene, CDR1 is SGDLS and CDR2 is YYNGEE. Trimming took off 0 bases at V and 2 bases at J, with 6 bases between the two ends. CDR3 length equals 14 residues.

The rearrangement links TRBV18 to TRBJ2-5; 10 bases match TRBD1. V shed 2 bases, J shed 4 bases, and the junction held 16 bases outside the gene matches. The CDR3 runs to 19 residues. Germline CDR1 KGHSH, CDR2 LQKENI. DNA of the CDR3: TGTGCCAGCTCACCAATAAGAGCCCTGTCGGACAGGGGGGGAGAGACCCAGTACTTC. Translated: CASSPIRALSDRGGETQYF.